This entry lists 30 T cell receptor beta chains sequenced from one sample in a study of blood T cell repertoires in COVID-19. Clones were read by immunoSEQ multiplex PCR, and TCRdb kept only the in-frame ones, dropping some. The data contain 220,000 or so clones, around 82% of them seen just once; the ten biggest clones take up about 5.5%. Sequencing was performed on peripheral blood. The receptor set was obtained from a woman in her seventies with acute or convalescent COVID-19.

CDR3 loop: CASSLAGGIYNEQFF. The CDR3 DNA follows: TGTGCCAGCAGTTTAGCGGGAGGGATCTACAATGAGCAGTTCTTC. V is TRBV27 and J is TRBJ2-1; 9 nucleotides line up with TRBD2. Germline V gives CDR1 MNHEY, CDR2 SMNVEV (reference sequence). The CDR3 loop spans 15 amino acids. J lost 3 bases, V lost 2 bases, and 2 bases had no gene match.

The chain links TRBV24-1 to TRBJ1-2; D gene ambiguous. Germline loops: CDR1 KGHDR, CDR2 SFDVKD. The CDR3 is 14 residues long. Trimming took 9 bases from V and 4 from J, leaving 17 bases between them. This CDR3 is CATENVYHIYGYTF. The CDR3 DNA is TGTGCCACCGAGAACGTTTACCATATCTATGGCTACACCTTC.

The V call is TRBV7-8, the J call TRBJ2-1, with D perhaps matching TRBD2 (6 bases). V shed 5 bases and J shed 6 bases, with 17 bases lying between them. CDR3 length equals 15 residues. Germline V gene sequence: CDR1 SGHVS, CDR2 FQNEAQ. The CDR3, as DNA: TGTGCCAGCAGCCCCCGTGGCGGAGGGCCCAATGAGCAGTTCTTC. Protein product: CASSPRGGGPNEQFF.

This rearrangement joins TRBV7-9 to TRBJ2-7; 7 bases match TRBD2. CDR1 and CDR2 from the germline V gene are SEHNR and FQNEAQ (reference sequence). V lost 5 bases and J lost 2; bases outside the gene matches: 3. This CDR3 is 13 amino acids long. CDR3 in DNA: TGTGCCAGCAGCGGGCTAGCGGCCTACGAGCAGTACTTC. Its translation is CASSGLAAYEQYF.

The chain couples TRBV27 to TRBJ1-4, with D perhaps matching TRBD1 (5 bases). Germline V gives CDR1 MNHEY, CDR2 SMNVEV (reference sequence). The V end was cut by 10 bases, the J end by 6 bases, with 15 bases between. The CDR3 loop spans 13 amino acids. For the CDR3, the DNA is TGTGCCACCCGGGGGGGTCAGGATGAAAAACTGTTTTTT. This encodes CATRGGQDEKLFF.

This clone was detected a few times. CDR3 coding DNA: TGTGCCAGCAGCCCGACTAGCGGGCCCTACAATGAGCAGTTCTTC. Translating it yields CASSPTSGPYNEQFF. The chain links TRBV6-6 to TRBJ2-1, with 10 bases that match TRBD2. The germline V gene encodes CDR1 MNHNY and CDR2 SVGAGI (reference sequence). The CDR3 is 15 amino acids. The junction had 4 bases not matched to a gene; V was cut back by 6 bases and J by 2 bases.

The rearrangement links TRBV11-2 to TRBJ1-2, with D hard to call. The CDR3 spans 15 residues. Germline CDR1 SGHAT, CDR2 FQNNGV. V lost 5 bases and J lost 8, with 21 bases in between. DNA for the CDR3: TGTGCCAGCAGCCTCAGAGTTAGTGGGCAACGCGGCTACACCTTC. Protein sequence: CASSLRVSGQRGYTF. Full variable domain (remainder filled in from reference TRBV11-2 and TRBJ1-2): EAGVAQSPRYKIIEKRQSVAFWCNPISGHATLYWYQQILGQGPKLLIQFQNNGVVDDSQLPKDRFSAERLKGVDSTLKIQPAKLEDSAVYLCASSLRVSGQRGYTFGSGTRLTVV.

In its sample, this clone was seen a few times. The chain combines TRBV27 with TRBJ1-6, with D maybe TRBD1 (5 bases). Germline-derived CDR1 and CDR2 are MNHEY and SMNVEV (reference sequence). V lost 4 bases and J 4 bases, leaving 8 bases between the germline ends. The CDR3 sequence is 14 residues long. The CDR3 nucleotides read TGTGCCAGCAGTTCGACAGCGTATAATTCACCCCTCCACTTT. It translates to CASSSTAYNSPLHF.

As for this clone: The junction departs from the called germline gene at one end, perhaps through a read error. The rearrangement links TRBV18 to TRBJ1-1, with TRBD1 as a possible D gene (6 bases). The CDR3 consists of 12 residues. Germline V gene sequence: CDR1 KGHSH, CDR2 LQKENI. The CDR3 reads CASSPSRGAASF. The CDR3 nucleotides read TGTGCCAGCTCACCATCCAGGGGCGCGGCTTCCTTT.

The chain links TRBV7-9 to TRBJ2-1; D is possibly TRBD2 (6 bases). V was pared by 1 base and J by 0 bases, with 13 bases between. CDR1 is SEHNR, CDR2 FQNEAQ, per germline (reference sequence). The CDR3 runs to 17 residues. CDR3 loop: CASSLVAATSSYNEQFF. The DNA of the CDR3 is TGTGCCAGCAGCTTAGTAGCGGCCACCAGCTCCTACAATGAGCAGTTCTTC.

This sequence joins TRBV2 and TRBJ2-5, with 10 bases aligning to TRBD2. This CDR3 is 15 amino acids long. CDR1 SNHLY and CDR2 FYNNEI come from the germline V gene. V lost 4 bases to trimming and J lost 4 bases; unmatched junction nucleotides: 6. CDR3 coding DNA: TGTGCCAGCAGTGGCTCTAGCGGGAGCGTAGAGACCCAGTACTTC. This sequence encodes CASSGSSGSVETQYF.

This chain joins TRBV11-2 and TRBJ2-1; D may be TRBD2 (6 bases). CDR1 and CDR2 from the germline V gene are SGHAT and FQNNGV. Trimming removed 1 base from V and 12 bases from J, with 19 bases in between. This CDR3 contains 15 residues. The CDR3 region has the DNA TGTGCCAGCAGCTTAGTCGGCGGGATAGGGTCTCGGCAGTTCTTC. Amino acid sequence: CASSLVGGIGSRQFF.

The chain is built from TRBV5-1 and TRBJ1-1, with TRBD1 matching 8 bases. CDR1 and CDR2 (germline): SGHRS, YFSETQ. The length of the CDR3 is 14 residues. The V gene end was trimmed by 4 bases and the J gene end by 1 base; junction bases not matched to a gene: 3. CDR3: CASSIQGGNTEAFF. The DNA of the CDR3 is TGCGCCAGCAGCATACAGGGGGGGAACACTGAAGCTTTCTTT.

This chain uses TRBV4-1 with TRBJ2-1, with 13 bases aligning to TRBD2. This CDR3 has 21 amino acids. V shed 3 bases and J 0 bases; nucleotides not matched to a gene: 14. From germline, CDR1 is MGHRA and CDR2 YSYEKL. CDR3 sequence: CASSQDTRTSGRKDSYNEQFF. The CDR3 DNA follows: TGCGCCAGCAGCCAGGACACAAGGACTAGCGGGAGAAAAGACTCCTACAATGAGCAGTTCTTC.

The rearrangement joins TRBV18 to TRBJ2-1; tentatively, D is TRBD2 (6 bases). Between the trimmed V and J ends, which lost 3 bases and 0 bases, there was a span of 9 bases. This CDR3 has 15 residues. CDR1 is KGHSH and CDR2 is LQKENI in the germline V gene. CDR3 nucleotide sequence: TGTGCCAGCTCACCCGGCGGGGTCTCCTACAATGAGCAGTTCTTC. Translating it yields CASSPGGVSYNEQFF.

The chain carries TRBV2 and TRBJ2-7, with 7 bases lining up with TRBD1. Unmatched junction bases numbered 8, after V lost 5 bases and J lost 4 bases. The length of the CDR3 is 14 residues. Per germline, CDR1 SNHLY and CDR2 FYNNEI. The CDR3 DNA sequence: TGTGCCAGCAGTCTACGGGACAGCCTTTACGAGCAGTACTTC. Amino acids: CASSLRDSLYEQYF.

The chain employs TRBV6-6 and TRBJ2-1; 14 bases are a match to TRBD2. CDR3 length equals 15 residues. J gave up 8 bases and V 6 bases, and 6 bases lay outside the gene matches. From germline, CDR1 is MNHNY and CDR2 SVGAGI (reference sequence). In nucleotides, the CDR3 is TGTGCCAGCAGCTCTCCGGGACTAGCGGGAGATGAGCAGTTCTTC. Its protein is CASSSPGLAGDEQFF.

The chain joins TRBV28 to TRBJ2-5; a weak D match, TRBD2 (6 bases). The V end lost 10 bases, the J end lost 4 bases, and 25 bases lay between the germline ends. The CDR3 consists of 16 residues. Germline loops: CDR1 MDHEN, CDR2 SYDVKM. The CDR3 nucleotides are TGTGCCATTCAACCCCCACTAGCCCCCATGGGAGAGACCCAGTACTTC. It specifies CAIQPPLAPMGETQYF.

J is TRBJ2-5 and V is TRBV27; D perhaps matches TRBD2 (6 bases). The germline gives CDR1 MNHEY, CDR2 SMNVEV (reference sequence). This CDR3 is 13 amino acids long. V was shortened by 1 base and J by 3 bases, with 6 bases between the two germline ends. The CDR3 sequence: CASSLLAEETQYF. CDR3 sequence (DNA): TGTGCCAGCAGTTTATTAGCGGAAGAGACCCAGTACTTC.

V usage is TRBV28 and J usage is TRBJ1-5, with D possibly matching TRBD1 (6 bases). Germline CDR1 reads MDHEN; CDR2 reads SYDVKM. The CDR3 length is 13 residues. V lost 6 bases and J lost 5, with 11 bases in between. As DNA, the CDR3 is TGTGCCAGCAGGCGTAACAGGGATCAGCCCCAGCATTTT. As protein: CASRRNRDQPQHF.

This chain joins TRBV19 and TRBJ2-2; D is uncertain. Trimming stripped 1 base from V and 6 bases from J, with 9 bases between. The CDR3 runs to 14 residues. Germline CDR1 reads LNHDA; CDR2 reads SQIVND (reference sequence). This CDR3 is CASSIAGFAGELFF. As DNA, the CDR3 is TGTGCCAGTAGTATAGCCGGGTTCGCCGGGGAGCTGTTTTTT. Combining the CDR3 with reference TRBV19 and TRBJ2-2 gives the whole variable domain DGGITQSPKYLFRKEGQNVTLSCEQNLNHDAMYWYRQDPGQGLRLIYYSQIVNDFQKGDIAEGYSVSREKKESFPLTVTSAQKNPTAFYLCASSIAGFAGELFFGEGSRLTVL.

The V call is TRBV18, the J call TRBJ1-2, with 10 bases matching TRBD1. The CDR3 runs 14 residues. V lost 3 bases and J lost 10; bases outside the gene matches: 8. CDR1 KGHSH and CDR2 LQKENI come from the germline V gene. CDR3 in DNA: TGTGCCAGCTCACCCCCGGGACAGGGGTCCATCTACACCTTC. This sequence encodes CASSPPGQGSIYTF.

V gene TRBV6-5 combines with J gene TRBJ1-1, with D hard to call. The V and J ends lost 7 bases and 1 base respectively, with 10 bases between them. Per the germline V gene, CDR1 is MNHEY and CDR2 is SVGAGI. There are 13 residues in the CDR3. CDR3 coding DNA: TGTGCCAGCACCAACGTCGGGAACACTGAAGCTTTCTTT. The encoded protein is CASTNVGNTEAFF.

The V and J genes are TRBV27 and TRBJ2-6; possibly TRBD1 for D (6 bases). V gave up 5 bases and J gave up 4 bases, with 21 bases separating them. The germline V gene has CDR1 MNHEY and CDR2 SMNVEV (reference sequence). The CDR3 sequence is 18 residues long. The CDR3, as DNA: TGTGCCAGCAGTGCCGACAGGCCCCGCACTCTGGGGGCCAACGTCCTGACTTTC. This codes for CASSADRPRTLGANVLTF.

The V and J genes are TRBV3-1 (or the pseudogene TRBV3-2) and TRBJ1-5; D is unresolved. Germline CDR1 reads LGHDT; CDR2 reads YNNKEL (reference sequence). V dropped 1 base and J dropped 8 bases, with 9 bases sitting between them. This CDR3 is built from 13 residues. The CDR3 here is CASSQGGFKPQHF. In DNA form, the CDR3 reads TGTGCCAGCAGCCAAGGCGGTTTCAAGCCCCAGCATTTT.

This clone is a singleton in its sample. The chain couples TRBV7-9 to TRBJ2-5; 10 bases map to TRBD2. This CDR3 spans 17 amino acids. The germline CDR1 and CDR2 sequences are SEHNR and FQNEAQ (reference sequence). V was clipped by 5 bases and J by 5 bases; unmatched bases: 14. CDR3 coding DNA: TGTGCCAGCAGCCCCCCCCAGGTTAGCGGGAGGCGGGAGACCCAGTACTTC. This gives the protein CASSPPQVSGRRETQYF. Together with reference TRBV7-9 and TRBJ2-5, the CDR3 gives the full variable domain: DTGVSQNPRHKITKRGQNVTFRCDPISEHNRLYWYRQTLGQGPEFLTYFQNEAQLEKSRLLSDRFSAERPKGSFSTLEIQRTEQGDSAMYLCASSPPQVSGRRETQYFGPGTRLLVL.

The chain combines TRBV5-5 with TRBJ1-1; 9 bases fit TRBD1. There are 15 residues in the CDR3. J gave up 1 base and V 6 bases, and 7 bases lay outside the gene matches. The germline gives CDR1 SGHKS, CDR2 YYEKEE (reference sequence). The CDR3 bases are TGTGCCAGCAAGGACAGGGGCTCAACGAACACTGAAGCTTTCTTT. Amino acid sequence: CASKDRGSTNTEAFF.

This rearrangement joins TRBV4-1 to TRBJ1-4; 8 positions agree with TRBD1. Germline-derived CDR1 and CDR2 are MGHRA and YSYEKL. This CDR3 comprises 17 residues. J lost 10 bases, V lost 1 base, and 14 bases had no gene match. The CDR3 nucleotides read TGCGCCAGCAGCCAAGGACCTGCTCGACAGGGGACCACAAAACTGTTTTTT. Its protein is CASSQGPARQGTTKLFF.

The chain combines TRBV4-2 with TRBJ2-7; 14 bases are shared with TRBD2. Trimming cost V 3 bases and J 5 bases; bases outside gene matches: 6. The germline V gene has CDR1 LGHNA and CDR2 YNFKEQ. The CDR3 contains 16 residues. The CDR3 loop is CASSQAGTSGSHEQYF. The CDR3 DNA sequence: TGTGCCAGCAGCCAGGCCGGGACTAGCGGGAGCCACGAGCAGTACTTC.

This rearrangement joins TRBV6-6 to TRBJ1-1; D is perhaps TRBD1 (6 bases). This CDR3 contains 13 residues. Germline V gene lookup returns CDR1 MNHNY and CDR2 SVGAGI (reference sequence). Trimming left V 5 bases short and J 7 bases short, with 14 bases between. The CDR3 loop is CASSQVRGGEAFF. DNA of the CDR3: TGTGCCAGCAGTCAAGTCAGGGGTGGTGAAGCTTTCTTT.